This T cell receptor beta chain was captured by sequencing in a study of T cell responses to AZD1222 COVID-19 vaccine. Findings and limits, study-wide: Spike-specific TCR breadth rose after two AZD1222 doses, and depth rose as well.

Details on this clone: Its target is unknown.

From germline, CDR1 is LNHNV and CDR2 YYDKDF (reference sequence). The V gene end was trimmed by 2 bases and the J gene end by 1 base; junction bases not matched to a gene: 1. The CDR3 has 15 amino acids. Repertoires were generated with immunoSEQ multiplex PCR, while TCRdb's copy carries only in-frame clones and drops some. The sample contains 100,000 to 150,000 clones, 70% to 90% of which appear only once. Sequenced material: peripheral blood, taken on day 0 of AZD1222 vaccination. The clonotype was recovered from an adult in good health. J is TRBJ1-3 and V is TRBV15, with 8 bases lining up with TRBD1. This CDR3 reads CATSRYRGSGNTIYF. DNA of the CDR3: TGTGCCACCAGCAGATACAGGGGGTCTGGAAACACCATATATTTT.